This entry describes one T cell receptor beta chain. The antigen is unknown. Using a J-beta primer mix together with a sample-barcoded 5' primer, a second PCR was run for about 7 to 12 cycles. TCRdb re-called the 5' RACE reads with MiXCR, one entry per CDR3 protein. The sample carries around 820,000 distinct CDR3 sequences, more than 20% recorded once. This record belongs to a study of blood T cells in healthy people across ages. The study, taken as a whole, reports: Comparison with aged donors showed that long-lived donors had more naive CD4+ cells and higher diversity.

Germline V gene lookup returns CDR1 SQVTM and CDR2 ANQGSEA. The CDR3 extends over 16 amino acids. With V trimmed by 2 bases and J by 8 bases, 11 bases remained unmatched. The data also belong to a second study, concerning T cells of mothers and their children.

The chain joins TRBV29-1 to TRBJ2-1; 11 nucleotides match TRBD2. Material: blood. The receptor was isolated from a boy younger than 18 in good health. The CDR3, as DNA: TGCAGCGTTGAACCAAGCCTAGCGGGAGGTCTAGATGAGCAGTTCTTC. This gives the protein CSVEPSLAGGLDEQFF.